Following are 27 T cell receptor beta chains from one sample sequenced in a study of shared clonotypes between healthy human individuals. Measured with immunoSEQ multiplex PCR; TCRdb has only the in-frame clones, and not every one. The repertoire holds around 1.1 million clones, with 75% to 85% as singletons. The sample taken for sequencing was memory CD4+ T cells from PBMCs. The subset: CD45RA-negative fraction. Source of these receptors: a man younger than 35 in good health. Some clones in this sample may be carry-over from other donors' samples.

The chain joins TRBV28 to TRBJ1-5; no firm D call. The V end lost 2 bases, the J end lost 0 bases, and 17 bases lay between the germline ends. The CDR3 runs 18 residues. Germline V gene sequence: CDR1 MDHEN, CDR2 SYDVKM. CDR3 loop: CASSLPPQSLYSNQPQHF. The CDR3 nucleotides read TGTGCCAGCAGTTTACCCCCACAAAGTCTCTATAGCAATCAGCCCCAGCATTTT.

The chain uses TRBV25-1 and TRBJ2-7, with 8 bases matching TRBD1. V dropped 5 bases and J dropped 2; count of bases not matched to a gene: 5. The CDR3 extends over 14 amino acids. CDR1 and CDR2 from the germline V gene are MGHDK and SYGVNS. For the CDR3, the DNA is TGTGCCAGCAGTCCACGACAGGGGACCTACGAGCAGTACTTC. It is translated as CASSPRQGTYEQYF.

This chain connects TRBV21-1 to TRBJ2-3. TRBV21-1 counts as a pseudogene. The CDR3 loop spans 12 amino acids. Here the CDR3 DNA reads TGTGCCAGCAGCAGAAGCACAGATACGCAGTATTTT. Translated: CASSRSTDTQYF.

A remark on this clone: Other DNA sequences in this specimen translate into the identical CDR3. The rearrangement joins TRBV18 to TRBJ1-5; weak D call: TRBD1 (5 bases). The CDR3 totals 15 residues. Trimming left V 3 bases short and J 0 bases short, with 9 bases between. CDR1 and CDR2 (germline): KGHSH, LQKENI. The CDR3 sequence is CASSPQGASNQPQHF. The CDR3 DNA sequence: TGTGCCAGCTCACCTCAGGGAGCTAGCAATCAGCCCCAGCATTTT.

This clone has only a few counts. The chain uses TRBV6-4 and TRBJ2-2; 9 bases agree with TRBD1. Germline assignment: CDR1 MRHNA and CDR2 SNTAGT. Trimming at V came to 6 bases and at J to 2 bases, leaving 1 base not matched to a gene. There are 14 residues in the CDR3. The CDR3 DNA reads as TGTGCCAGCAGGGGACAGGGAAACACCGGGGAGCTGTTTTTT. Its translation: CASRGQGNTGELFF.

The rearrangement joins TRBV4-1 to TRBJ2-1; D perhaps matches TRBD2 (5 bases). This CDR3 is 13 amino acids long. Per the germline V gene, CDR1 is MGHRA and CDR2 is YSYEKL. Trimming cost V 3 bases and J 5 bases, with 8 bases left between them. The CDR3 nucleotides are TGCGCCAGCAGCCACATCGGGAACAATGAGCAGTTCTTC. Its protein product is CASSHIGNNEQFF.

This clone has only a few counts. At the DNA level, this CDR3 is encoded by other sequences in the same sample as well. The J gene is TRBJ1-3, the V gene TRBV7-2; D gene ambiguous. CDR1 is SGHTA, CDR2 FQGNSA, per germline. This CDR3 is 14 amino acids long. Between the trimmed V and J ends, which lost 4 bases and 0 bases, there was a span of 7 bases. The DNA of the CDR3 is TGTGCCAGCAGCTCAGCCTTCTCTGGAAACACCATATATTTT. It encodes CASSSAFSGNTIYF.

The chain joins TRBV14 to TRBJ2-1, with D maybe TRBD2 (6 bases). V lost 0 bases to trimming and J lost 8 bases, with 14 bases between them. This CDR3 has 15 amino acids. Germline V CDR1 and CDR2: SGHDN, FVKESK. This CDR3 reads CASSQDGFSGDEQFF. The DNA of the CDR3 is TGTGCCAGCAGCCAAGATGGCTTTTCGGGGGATGAGCAGTTCTTC.

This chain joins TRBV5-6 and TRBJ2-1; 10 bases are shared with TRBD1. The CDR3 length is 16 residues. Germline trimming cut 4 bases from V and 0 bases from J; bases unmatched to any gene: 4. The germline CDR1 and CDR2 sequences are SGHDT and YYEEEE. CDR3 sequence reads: CASSTDRGSSYNEQFF. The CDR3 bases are TGTGCCAGCAGCACGGACAGGGGGTCCTCCTACAATGAGCAGTTCTTC.

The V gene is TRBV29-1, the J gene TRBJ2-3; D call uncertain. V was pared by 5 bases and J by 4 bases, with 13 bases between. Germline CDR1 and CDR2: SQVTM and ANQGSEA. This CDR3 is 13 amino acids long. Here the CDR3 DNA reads TGCAGCGTTTTAGGATCGGGTCCAGATACGCAGTATTTT. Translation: CSVLGSGPDTQYF.

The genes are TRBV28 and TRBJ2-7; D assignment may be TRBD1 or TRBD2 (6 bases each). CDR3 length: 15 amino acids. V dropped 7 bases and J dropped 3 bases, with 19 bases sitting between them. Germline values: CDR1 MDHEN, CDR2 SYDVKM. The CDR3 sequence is CASTIGGTRRYEQYF. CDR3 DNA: TGTGCCAGCACCATAGGCGGGACAAGACGCTACGAGCAGTACTTC.

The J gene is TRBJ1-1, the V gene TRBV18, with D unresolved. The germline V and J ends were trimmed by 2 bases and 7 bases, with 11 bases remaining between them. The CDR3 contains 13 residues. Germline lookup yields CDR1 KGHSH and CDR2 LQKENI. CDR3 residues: CASSPEWADEAFF. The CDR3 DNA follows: TGTGCCAGCTCACCAGAGTGGGCAGATGAAGCTTTCTTT.

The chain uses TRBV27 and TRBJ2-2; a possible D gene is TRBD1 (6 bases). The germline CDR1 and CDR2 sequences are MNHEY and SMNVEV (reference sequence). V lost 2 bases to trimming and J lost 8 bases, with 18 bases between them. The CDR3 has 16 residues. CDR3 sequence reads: CASSLRQRGHKGELFF. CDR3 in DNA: TGTGCCAGCAGTTTAAGGCAGAGGGGACACAAAGGGGAGCTGTTTTTT.

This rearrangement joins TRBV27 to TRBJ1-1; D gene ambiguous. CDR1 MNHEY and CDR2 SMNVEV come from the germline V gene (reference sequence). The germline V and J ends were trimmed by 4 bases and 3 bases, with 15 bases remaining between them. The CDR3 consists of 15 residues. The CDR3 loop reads CASSYAPGTYTEAFF. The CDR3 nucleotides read TGTGCCAGCAGTTATGCCCCGGGCACCTACACTGAAGCTTTCTTT.

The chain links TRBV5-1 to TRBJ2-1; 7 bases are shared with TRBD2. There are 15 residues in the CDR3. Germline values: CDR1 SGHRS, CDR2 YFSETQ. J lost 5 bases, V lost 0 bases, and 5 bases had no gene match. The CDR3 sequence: CASSLDQRGNNEQFF. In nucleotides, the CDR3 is TGCGCCAGCAGCTTGGACCAGCGGGGAAACAATGAGCAGTTCTTC.

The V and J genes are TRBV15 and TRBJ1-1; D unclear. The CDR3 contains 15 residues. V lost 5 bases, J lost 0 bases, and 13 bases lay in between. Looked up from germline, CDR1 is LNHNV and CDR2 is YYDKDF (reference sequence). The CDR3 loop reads CATSSEFGLNTEAFF. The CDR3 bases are TGTGCCACCAGCTCAGAGTTTGGGTTGAACACTGAAGCTTTCTTT.

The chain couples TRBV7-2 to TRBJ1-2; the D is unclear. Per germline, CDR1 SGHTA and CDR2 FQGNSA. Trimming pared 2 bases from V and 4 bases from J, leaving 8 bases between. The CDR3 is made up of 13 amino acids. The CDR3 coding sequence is TGTGCCAGCAGCTTATTTCCCCTCTATGGCTACACCTTC. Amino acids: CASSLFPLYGYTF.

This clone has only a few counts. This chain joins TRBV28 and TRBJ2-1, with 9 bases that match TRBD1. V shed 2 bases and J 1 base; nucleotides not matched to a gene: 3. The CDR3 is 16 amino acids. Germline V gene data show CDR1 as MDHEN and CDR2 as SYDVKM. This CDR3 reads CASSLLDRGSYNEQFF. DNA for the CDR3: TGTGCCAGCAGTTTACTGGACAGGGGATCCTACAATGAGCAGTTCTTC.

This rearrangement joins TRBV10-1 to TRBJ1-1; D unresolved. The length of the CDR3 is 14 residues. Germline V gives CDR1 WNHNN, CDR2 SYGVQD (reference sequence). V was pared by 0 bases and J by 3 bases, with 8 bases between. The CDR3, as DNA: TGCGCCAGCAGTGAGTCGTTAAGCCACACTGAAGCTTTCTTT. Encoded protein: CASSESLSHTEAFF.

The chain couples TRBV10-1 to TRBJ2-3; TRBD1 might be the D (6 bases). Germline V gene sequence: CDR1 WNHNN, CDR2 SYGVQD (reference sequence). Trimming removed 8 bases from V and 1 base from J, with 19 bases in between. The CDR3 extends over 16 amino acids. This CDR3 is CASSNPGARGTDTQYF. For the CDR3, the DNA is TGCGCCAGCTCCAACCCAGGGGCAAGGGGCACAGATACGCAGTATTTT.

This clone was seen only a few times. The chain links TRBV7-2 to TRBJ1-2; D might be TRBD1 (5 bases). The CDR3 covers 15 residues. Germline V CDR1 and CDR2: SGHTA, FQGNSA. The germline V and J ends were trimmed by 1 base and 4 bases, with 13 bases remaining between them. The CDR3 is CASSLGAGPLYGYTF. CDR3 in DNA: TGTGCCAGCAGCTTAGGAGCAGGGCCTCTCTATGGCTACACCTTC.

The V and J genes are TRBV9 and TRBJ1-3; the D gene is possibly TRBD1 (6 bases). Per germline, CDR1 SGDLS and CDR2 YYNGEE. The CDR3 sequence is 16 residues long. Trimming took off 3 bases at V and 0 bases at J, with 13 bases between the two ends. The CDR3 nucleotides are TGTGCCAGCAGCGGGACAGTGAAAACCTCTGGAAACACCATATATTTT. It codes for CASSGTVKTSGNTIYF.

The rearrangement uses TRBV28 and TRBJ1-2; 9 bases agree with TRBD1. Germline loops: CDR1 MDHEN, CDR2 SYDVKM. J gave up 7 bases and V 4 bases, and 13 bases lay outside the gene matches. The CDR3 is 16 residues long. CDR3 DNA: TGTGCCAGCAGTTATCTTCCGGGACAGGGTCCCCCTGGCTACACCTTC. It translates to CASSYLPGQGPPGYTF.

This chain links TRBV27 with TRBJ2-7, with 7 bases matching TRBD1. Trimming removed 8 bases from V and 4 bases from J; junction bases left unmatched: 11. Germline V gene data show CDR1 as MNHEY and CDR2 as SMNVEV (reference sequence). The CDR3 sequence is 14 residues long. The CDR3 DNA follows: TGTGCCAGCTCCTATTACAGGGGCTCGTACGAGCAGTACTTC. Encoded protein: CASSYYRGSYEQYF.

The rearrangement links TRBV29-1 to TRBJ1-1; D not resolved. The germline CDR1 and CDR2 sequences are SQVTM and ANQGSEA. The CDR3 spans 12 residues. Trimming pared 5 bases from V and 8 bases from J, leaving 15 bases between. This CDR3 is CSVSRAGGEAFF. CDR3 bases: TGCAGCGTTAGTCGGGCCGGCGGGGAAGCTTTCTTT.

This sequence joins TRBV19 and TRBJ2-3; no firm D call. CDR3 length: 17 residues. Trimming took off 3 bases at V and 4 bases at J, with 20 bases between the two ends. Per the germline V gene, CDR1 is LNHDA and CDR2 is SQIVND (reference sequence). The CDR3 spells CASSIRLGPRSPDTQYF. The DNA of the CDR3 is TGTGCCAGTAGTATCAGGTTGGGCCCTCGGAGCCCAGATACGCAGTATTTT.

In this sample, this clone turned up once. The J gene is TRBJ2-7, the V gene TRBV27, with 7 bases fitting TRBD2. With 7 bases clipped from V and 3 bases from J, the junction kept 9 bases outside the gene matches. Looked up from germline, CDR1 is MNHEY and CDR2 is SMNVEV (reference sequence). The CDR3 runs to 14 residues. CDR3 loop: CASMRLAVHYEQYF. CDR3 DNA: TGTGCCAGCATGCGGCTAGCGGTCCACTACGAGCAGTACTTC.